This T cell receptor (beta chain) was retrieved from a study of T cells in Graves' hyperthyroidism and ophthalmopathy. Amplified regions were TCR beta CDR3 sequences from RNA transcripts. The HTBI primer set drove a first-round RT-PCR of the TCR CDR3. In TCRdb, the multiplex PCR reads were re-called with MiXCR into one record per CDR3 protein. The sample lists roughly 570,000 distinct CDR3 sequences, just over 45% occurring once. The sample comprised peripheral blood or thyroid tissue (not recorded which). The source is an adult woman with Graves' disease, either hyperthyroidism or ophthalmopathy (not recorded which).

The CDR3 nucleotides read TGTGCCAGCAGTGAATGGAGGGGGGTCACTGAAGCTTTCTTT. It translates to CASSEWRGVTEAFF. The chain is built from TRBV25-1 and TRBJ1-1, with D tentatively TRBD1 (6 bases). Germline V gives CDR1 MGHDK, CDR2 SYGVNS. This CDR3 spans 14 amino acids. Trimming took 1 base from V and 4 from J, leaving 10 bases between them. Full variable domain (rest looked up from reference TRBV25-1 and TRBJ1-1): EADIYQTPRYLVIGTGKKITLECSQTMGHDKMYWYQQDPGMELHLIHYSYGVNSTEKGDLSSESTVSRIRTEHFPLTLESARPSHTSQYLCASSEWRGVTEAFFGQGTRLTVV.